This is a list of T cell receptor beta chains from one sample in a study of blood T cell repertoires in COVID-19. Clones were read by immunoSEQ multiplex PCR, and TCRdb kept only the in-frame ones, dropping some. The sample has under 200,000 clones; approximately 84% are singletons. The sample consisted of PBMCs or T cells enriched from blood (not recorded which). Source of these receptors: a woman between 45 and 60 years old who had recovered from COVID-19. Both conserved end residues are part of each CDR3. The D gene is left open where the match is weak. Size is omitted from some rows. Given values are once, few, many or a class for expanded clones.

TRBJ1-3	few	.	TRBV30	CAWARSSGNTIYF	TGTGCCTGGGCCCGGAGCTCTGGAAACACCATATATTTT
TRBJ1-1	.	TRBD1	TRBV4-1	CASSQGTGDTEAFF	TGCGCCAGCAGCCAAGGGACAGGGGACACTGAAGCTTTCTTT
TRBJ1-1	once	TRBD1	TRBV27	CASSSSTAGGTEAFF	TGTGCCAGCAGTTCTAGCACAGCAGGGGGCACTGAAGCTTTCTTT
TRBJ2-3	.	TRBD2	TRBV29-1	CSVVRWMVAGEADTQYF	TGCAGCGTTGTCCGGTGGATGGTAGCGGGAGAGGCAGATACGCAGTATTTT
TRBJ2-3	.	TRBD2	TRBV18	CASSPSGTSVADTQYF	TGTGCCAGCTCACCTTCAGGGACTAGCGTCGCAGATACGCAGTATTTT
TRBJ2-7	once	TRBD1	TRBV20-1	CSANQGVYQYF	TGCAGTGCCAACCAGGGGGTTTATCAGTACTTC
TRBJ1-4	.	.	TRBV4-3	CASSRSAAGEKLFF	TGCGCCAGCAGCCGGTCTGCCGCGGGTGAAAAACTGTTTTTT
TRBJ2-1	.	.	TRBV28	CASRLATGATHEQFF	TGTGCCAGCAGGCTAGCGACGGGAGCAACCCATGAGCAGTTCTTC
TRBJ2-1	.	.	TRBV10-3	CAIGPYNEQFF	TGTGCCATCGGCCCTTACAATGAGCAGTTCTTC
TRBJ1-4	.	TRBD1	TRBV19	CASSIPYRGLNNEKLFF	TGTGCCAGTAGTATCCCCTACAGGGGGCTTAATAATGAAAAACTGTTTTTT
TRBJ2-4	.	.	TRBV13	CASSLFRGRAGGIQYF	TGTGCCAGCAGCTTATTCCGGGGAAGAGCGGGTGGCATTCAGTACTTC
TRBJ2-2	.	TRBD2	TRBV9	CASSVGASGTTGELFF	TGTGCCAGCAGCGTAGGGGCTAGCGGTACGACCGGGGAGCTGTTTTTT
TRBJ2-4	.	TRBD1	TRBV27	CASRGQSVAKNIQYF	TGTGCCAGCAGGGGACAGTCAGTAGCCAAAAACATTCAGTACTTC
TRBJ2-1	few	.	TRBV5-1	CASSLDPGLSSYNEQFF	TGCGCCAGCAGCTTGGATCCAGGGTTGAGCTCCTACAATGAGCAGTTCTTC
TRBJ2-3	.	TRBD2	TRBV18	CASSPLAGAGTDTQYF	TGTGCCAGCTCACCCCTGGCGGGAGCCGGCACAGATACGCAGTATTTT
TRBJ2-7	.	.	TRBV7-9	CASYGQNYEQYF	TGTGCCAGCTATGGACAGAACTACGAGCAGTACTTC
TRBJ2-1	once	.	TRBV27	CASTFAPGPVGNEQFF	TGTGCCAGCACCTTCGCACCGGGTCCAGTGGGCAATGAGCAGTTCTTC
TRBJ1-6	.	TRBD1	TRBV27	CASSFIGTGNSPLHF	TGTGCCAGCAGTTTTATCGGGACAGGGAATTCACCCCTCCACTTT
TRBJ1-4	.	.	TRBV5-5	CASSLEGAREKLFF	TGTGCCAGCAGCTTGGAAGGGGCGAGAGAAAAACTGTTTTTT
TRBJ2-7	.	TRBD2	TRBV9	CASSEGTRNYEQYF	TGTGCCAGCAGCGAGGGGACTAGAAACTACGAGCAGTACTTC
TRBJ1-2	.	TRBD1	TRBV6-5	CASRLQGASQRGYTF	TGTGCCAGCAGATTACAGGGGGCCTCGCAGCGTGGCTACACCTTC
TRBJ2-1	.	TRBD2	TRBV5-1	CASERGSSYNEQFF	TGCGCCAGCGAGCGGGGCAGCTCCTACAATGAGCAGTTCTTC
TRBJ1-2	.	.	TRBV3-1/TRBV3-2	CASSQSGRYYGYTF	TGTGCCAGCAGCCAATCCGGGAGGTACTATGGCTACACCTTC
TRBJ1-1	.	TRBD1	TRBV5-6	CASSPRPTGYTEAFF	TGTGCCAGCAGCCCGAGGCCGACAGGGTATACTGAAGCTTTCTTT
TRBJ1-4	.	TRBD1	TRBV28	CASNPQGREATNEKLFF	TGTGCCAGCAACCCACAGGGGCGGGAGGCAACTAATGAAAAACTGTTTTTT
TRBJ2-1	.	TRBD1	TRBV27	CASSRTGGLYKSYNEQFF	TGTGCCAGCAGTCGGACAGGGGGCCTGTACAAGTCCTACAATGAGCAGTTCTTC
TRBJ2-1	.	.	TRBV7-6	CASSSPFRGNEQFF	TGTGCCAGCAGCTCCCCCTTTAGGGGCAATGAGCAGTTCTTC
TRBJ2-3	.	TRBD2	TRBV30	CAWSVQASGRMGNTQYF	TGTGCCTGGAGTGTACAGGCTAGCGGGAGGATGGGAAATACGCAGTATTTT
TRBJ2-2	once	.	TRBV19	CASRNSAPGNGVWGELFF	TGTGCCAGTCGAAATTCCGCGCCGGGGAACGGCGTTTGGGGGGAGCTGTTTTTT
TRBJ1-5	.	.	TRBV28	CASSLSGVYSNQPQHF	TGTGCCAGCAGTCTAAGCGGAGTTTATAGCAATCAGCCCCAGCATTTT
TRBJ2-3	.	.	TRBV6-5	CATLTAGSDTQYF	TGTGCCACCCTTACGGCGGGATCAGATACGCAGTATTTT
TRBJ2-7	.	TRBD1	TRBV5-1	CASSWDRTYEQYF	TGCGCCAGCAGCTGGGACAGGACCTACGAGCAGTACTTC
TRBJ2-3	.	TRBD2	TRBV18	CASSPPGLARGVAQYF	TGTGCCAGCTCACCACCGGGACTAGCGAGAGGCGTCGCGCAGTATTTT
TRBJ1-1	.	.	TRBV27	CASSRTGNTEAFF	TGTGCCAGCAGTCGCACTGGGAACACTGAAGCTTTCTTT
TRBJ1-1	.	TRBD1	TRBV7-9	CASSKGTGAMNTEAFF	TGTGCCAGCAGTAAAGGGACAGGAGCAATGAACACTGAAGCTTTCTTT
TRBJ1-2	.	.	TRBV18	CASSLDPGNYGYTF	TGTGCCAGCTCTCTTGACCCGGGAAACTATGGCTACACCTTC
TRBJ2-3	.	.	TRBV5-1	CASMSGAATDTQYF	TGCGCCAGCATGTCGGGAGCCGCCACAGATACGCAGTATTTT
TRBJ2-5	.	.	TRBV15	CATSRWAGPQETQYF	TGTGCCACCAGCAGATGGGCAGGGCCGCAAGAGACCCAGTACTTC
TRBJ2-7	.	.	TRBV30	CAWSVGRLARDEQYF	TGTGCCTGGAGTGTAGGTCGGTTAGCGAGAGACGAGCAGTACTTC
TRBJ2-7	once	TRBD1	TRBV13	CASSTGQGNNYYEQYF	TGTGCCAGCAGCACAGGACAGGGGAATAATTACTACGAGCAGTACTTC
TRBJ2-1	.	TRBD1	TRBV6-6	CASSYGEGQGNEQFF	TGTGCCAGCAGTTACGGGGAGGGACAGGGGAATGAGCAGTTCTTC
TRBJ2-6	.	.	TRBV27	CASSLSGSGANVLTF	TGTGCCAGCAGTTTATCCGGGTCCGGGGCCAACGTCCTGACTTTC
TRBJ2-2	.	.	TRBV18	CASSQEVTAGELFF	TGTGCCAGCTCACAGGAGGTGACGGCCGGGGAGCTGTTTTTT
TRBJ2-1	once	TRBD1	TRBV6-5	CASSGTGFNEQFF	TGTGCCAGCAGCGGGACAGGATTCAATGAGCAGTTCTTC
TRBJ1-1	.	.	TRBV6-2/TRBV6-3	CASSDGMSSTEAFF	TGTGCCAGCAGCGACGGGATGTCTAGCACTGAAGCTTTCTTT
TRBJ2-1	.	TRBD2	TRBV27	CASSWSGRANEQFF	TGTGCCAGCAGTTGGAGCGGGAGGGCCAATGAGCAGTTCTTC
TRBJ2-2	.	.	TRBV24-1	CATSDRRAYEYANTGELFF	TGTGCCACCAGTGACCGCCGAGCATACGAGTACGCGAACACCGGGGAGCTGTTTTTT
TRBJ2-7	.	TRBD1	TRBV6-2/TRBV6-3	CASSYSLGSGQSYEQYF	TGTGCCAGCAGTTACTCGCTTGGATCGGGACAGAGCTACGAGCAGTACTTC
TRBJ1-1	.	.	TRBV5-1	CASSYQGTTEAFF	TGCGCCAGCAGCTACCAGGGGACCACTGAAGCTTTCTTT
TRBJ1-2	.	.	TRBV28	CASRIGQPYGYTF	TGTGCCAGCAGAATCGGACAGCCCTATGGCTACACCTTC
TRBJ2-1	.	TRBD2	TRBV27	CASSLTNLGLTNEQFF	TGTGCCAGCAGTCTCACGAACCTGGGACTAACCAATGAGCAGTTCTTC
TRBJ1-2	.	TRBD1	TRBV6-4	CASSDRQGGNYGYTF	TGTGCCAGCAGTGATAGACAGGGGGGAAACTATGGCTACACCTTC
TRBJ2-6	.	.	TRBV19	CASSIGGSALNSGANVLTF	TGTGCCAGTAGTATAGGTGGGAGCGCCCTTAACTCTGGGGCCAACGTCCTGACTTTC
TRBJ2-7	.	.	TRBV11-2	CASSPTPATVEQYF	TGTGCCAGCAGCCCTACCCCCGCGACAGTTGAGCAGTACTTC
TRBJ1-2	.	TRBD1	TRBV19	CASSTTGAPGYTF	TGTGCCAGTAGTACGACAGGGGCGCCCGGCTACACCTTC
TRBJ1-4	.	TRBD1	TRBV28	CASSPGDRGRWEKLFF	TGTGCCAGCAGCCCAGGGGACAGGGGGCGCTGGGAAAAACTGTTTTTT
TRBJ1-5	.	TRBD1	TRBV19	CASSIWTGHSNQPQHF	TGTGCCAGTAGTATATGGACAGGCCATAGCAATCAGCCCCAGCATTTT
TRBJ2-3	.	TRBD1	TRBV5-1	CASRPRTGGDTQYF	TGCGCCAGCAGGCCCCGGACAGGGGGCGATACGCAGTATTTT
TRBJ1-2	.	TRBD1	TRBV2	CASSEVGTDGYTF	TGTGCCAGCAGTGAAGTAGGGACAGATGGCTACACCTTC
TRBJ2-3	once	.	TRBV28	CASSLGGGGTDTQYF	TGTGCCAGCAGTTTAGGAGGGGGCGGCACAGATACGCAGTATTTT